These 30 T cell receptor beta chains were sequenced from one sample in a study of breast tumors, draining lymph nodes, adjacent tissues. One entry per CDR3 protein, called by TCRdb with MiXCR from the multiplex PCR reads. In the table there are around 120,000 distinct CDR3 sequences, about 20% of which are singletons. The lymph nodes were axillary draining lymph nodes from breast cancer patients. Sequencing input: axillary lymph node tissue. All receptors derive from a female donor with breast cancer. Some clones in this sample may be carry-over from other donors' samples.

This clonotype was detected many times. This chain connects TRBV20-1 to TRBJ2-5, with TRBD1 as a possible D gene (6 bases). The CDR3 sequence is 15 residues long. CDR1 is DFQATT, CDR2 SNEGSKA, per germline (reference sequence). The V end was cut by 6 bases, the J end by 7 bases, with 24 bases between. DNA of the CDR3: TGCAGTGCCCTCCCCGGGGACACCCATGGGAGGACCCAGTACTTC. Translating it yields CSALPGDTHGRTQYF.

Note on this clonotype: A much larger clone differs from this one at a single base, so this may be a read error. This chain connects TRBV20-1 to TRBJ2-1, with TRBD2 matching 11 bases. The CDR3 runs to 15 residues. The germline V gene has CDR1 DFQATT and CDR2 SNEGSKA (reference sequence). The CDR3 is CGAEIGTSGYNEQFF. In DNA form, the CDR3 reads TGCGGTGCAGAAATCGGGACTAGCGGTTACAATGAGCAGTTCTTC.

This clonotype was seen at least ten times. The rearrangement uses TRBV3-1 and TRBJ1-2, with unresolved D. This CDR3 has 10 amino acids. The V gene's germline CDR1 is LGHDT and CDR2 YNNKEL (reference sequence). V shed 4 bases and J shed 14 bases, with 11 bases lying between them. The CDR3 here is CASSLNSWTF. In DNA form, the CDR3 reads TGTGCCAGCAGCCTGAACTCATGGACCTTC.

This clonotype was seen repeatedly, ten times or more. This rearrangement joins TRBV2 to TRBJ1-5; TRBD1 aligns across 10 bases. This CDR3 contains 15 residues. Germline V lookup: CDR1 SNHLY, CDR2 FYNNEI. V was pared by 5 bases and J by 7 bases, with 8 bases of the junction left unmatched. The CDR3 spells CASSSGTGANQPQHF. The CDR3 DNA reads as TGTGCCAGCAGTTCCGGGACAGGGGCCAACCAGCCCCAGCATTTT.

The CDR3 protein is CASSYETAYGYTF. CDR3 bases: TGTGCCAGCAGTTACGAGACAGCCTATGGCTACACCTTC. V usage is TRBV6-1 and J usage is TRBJ1-2; D might be TRBD1 (5 bases). CDR3 size: 13 residues. V was trimmed by 5 bases and J by 4 bases, leaving 11 bases between them. Germline-derived CDR1 and CDR2 are MNHNS and SASEGT.

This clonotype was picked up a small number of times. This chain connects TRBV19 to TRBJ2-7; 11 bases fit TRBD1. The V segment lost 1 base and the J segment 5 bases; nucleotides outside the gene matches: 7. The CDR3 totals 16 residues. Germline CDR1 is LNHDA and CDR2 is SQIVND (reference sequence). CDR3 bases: TGTGCCAGTAGTATAGTTATTGGACAGGGGGCCGACGAGCAGTACTTC. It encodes CASSIVIGQGADEQYF.

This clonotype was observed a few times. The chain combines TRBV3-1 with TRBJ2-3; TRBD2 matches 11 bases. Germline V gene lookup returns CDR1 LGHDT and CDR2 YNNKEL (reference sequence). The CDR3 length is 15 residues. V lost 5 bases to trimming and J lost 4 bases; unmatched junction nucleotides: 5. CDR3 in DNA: TGTGCCAGCAGCACGACTAGCGGGGCCGCAGATACGCAGTATTTT. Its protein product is CASSTTSGAADTQYF.

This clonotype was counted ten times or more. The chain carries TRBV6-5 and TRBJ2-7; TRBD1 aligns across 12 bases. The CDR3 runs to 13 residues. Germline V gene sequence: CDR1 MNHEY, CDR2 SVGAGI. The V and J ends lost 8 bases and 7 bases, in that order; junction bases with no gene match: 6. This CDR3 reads CASSGQGAVEQYF. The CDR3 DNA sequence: TGTGCCAGCTCGGGACAGGGGGCGGTAGAGCAGTACTTC.

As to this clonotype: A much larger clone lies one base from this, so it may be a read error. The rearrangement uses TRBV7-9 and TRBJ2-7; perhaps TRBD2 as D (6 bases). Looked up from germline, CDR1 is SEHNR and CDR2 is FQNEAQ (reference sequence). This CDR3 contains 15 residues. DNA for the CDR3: TGTGCCAGCAGCCCCCCAGTGGGGGGTCCCTACGGGCAGTACTTC. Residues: CASSPPVGGPYGQYF.

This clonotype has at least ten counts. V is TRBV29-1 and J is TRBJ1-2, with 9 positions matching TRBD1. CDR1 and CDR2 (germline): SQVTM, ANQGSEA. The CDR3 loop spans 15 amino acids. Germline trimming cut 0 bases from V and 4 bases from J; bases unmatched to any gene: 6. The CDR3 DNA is TGCAGCGTTGAAGATCGTACGGGACAGGGCTATGGCTACACCTTC. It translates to CSVEDRTGQGYGYTF.

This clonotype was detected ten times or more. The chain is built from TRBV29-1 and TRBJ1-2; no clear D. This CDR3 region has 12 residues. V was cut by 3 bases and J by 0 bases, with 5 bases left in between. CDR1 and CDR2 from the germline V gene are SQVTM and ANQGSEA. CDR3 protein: CSVDAANYGYTF. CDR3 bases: TGCAGCGTTGATGCAGCTAACTATGGCTACACCTTC.

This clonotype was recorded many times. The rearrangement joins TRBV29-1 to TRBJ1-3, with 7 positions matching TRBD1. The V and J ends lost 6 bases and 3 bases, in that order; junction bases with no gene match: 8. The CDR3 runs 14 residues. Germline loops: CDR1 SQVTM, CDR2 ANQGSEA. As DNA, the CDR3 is TGCAGCGTCCCCCCCGACAGGGTTGGAAACACCATATATTTT. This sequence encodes CSVPPDRVGNTIYF.

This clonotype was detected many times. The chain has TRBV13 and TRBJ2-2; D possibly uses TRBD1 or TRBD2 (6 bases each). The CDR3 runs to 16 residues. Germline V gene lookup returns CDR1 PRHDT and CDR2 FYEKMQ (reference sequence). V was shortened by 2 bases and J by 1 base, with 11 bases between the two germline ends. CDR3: CASSLRLGGNTGELFF. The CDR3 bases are TGTGCCAGCAGCTTAAGACTAGGGGGGAACACCGGGGAGCTGTTTTTT.

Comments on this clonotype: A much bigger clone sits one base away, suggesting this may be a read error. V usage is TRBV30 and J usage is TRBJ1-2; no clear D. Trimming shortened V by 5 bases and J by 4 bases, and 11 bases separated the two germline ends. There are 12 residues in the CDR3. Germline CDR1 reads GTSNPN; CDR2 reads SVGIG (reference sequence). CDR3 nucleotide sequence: TGTGCCTGGGCAGAGATTGGCTATGGCTACACCTTC. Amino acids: CAWAEIGYGYTF.

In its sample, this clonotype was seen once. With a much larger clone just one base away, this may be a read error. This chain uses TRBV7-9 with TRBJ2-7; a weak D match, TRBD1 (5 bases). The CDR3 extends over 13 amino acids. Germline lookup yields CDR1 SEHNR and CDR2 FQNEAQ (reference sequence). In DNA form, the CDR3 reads TGTGCCAGCGGCTTACAGGAATCCTACGAGCAGTACTTC. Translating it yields CASGLQESYEQYF.

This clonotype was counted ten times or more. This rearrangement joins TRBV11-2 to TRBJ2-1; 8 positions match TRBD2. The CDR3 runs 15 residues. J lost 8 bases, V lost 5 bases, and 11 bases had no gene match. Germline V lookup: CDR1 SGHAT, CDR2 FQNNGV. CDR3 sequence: CASSAPGGRWDEQFF. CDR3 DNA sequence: TGTGCCAGCAGCGCCCCGGGAGGGCGATGGGATGAGCAGTTCTTC.

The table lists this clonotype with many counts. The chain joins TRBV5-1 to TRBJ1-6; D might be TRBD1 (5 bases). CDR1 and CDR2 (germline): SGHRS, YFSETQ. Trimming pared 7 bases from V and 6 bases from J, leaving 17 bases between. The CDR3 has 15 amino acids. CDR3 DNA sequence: TGCGCCAGCGCTGAAATGGGGGGAGGTAATTCACCCCTCCACTTT. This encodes CASAEMGGGNSPLHF.

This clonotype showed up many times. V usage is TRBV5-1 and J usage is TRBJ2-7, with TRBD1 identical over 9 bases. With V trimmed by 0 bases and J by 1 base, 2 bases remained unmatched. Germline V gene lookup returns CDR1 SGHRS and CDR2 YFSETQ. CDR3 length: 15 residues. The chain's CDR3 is CASSLGDRESYEQYF. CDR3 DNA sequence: TGCGCCAGCAGCTTGGGGGACAGGGAGTCCTACGAGCAGTACTTC.

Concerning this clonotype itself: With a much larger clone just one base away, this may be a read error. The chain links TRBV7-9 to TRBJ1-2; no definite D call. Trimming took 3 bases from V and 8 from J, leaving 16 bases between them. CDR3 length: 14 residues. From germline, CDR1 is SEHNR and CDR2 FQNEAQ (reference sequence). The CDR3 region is CASSFPAQQSGYTF. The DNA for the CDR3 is TGTGCCAGCAGCTTCCCGGCCCAACAGTCGGGCTACACCTTC. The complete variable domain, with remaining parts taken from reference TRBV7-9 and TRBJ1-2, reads DTGVSQNPRHKITKRGQNVTFRCDPISEHNRLYWYRQTLGQGPEFLTYFQNEAQLEKSRLLSDRFSAERPKGSFSTLEIQRTEQGDSAMYLCASSFPAQQSGYTFGSGTRLTVV.

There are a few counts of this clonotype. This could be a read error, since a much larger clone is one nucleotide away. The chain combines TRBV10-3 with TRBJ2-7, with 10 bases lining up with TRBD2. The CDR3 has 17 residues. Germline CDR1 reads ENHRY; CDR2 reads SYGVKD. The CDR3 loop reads CTISESLSSGSRPEQYF. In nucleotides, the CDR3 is TGTACCATCAGTGAGTCTCTGTCTAGCGGGAGTCGTCCCGAGCAGTACTTC.

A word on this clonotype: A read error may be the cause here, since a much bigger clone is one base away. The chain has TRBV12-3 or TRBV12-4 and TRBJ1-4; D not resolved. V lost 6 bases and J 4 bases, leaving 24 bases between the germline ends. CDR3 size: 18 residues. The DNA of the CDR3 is TGTGCCAGCAGCCCGGATATGTTTATGTCGAACAGTAATGAAAAACTGTTTTTT. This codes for CASSPDMFMSNSNEKLFF.

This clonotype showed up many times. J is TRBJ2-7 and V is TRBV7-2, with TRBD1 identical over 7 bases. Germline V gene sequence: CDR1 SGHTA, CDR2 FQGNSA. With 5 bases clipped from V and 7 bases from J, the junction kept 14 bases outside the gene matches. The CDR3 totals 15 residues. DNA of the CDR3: TGTGCCAGCAGCGCCCGACAGGGTACGGTTGGGGAGCAGTACTTC. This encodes CASSARQGTVGEQYF.

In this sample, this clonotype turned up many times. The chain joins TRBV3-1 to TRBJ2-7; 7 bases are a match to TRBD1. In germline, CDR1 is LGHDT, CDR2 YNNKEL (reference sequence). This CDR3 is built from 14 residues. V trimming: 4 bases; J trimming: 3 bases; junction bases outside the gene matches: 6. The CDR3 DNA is TGTGCCAGCAGCCTCCGGGACAGCGACTACGAGCAGTACTTC. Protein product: CASSLRDSDYEQYF.

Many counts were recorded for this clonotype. The CDR3 loop reads CASSLRRGSSYNEQFF. DNA for the CDR3: TGTGCCAGCAGCTTGAGGCGGGGAAGCTCCTACAATGAGCAGTTCTTC. This chain joins TRBV7-9 and TRBJ2-1, with D maybe TRBD2 (6 bases). Germline V lookup: CDR1 SEHNR, CDR2 FQNEAQ (reference sequence). Trimming left V 3 bases short and J 0 bases short, with 12 bases between. CDR3 length: 16 residues.

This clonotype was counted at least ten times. The CDR3 DNA is TGTGCCAGCAGCTTAGAGCCCAGGGACGGTTTTTTAGATACGCAGTATTTT. This codes for CASSLEPRDGFLDTQYF. The rearrangement uses TRBV7-8 and TRBJ2-3; D may match TRBD1 or TRBD2 (5 bases each). Trimming removed 1 base from V and 5 bases from J, with 19 bases in between. CDR3 length: 17 residues. CDR1 is SGHVS, CDR2 FQNEAQ, per germline.

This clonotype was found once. CDR3 sequence (DNA): TGCAGTGCTAGAGATCGGGTCAGGGGGCTCACAGATACGCAGTATTTT. Amino acid sequence: CSARDRVRGLTDTQYF. The gene calls are TRBV20-1 and TRBJ2-3, with 8 bases that match TRBD1. The CDR3 loop spans 16 amino acids. Germline CDR1 DFQATT, CDR2 SNEGSKA (reference sequence). V gave up 0 bases and J gave up 2 bases; unmatched junction bases: 7.

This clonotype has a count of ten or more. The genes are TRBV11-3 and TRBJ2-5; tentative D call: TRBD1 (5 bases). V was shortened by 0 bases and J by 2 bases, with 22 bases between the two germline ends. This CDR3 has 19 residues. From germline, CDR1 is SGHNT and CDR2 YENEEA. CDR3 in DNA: TGTGCCAGCAGCTTAGATCCCCCCCCCCGCGACAGCGAGCAAGAGACCCAGTACTTC. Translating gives CASSLDPPPRDSEQETQYF.

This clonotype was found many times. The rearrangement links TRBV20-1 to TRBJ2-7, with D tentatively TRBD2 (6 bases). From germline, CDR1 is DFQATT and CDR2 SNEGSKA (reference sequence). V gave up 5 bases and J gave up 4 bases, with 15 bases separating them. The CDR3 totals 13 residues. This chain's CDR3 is CSAPRTGVYEQYF. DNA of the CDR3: TGCAGTGCTCCTCGGACGGGGGTTTACGAGCAGTACTTC.

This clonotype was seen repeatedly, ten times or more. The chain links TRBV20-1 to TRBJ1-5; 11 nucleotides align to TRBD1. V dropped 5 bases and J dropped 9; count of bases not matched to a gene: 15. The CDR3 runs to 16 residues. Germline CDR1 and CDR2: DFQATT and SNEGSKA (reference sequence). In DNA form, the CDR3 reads TGCAGTGCTCCCCCCGGGACAGGGGGATTATATGGGCCCCAGCATTTT. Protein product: CSAPPGTGGLYGPQHF.

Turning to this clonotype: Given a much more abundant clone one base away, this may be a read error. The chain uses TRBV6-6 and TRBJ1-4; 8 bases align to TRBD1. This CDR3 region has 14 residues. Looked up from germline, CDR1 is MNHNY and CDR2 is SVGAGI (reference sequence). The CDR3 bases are TGTGCCAGCAGTATCGGACAGGGTAATGAAAAACTGGTTTTT. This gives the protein CASSIGQGNEKLVF.